This TCR beta chain was profiled in a study of blood T cell repertoires in COVID-19. Produced via immunoSEQ multiplex PCR; TCRdb's table is partial and in-frame only. In the table there are under 150,000 clones, around 82% of which are singletons. The CDR3 consists of 12 residues. CDR1 and CDR2 from the germline V gene are KGHDR and SFDVKD. Trimming removed 1 base from V and 8 bases from J, with 6 bases in between. The receptor comes from a man at least 80 years old with active or convalescent COVID-19. Sample: peripheral blood. This sequence joins TRBV24-1 and TRBJ2-3; D uncertain. The CDR3 loop is CATSDFRGTQYF. As DNA, the CDR3 is TGTGCCACCAGTGATTTTCGAGGTACGCAGTATTTT.